This T cell receptor (beta chain) was recovered during a study of CD8+CD57+ T cells in acquired aplastic anemia listed by TCRdb under 2018. Concerning the study at large: DNA extracted from sorted CD4+ and CD8+ cells had a mean of approximately 3.5 ug, with a range of about 0.19 to 27.4 ug. For healthy donor samples, the average read count was about 9.8 million for CD4+ cells and 11 million to 14 million for CD8+ cells.

Paper-wide results and their limitations: CD8+ Simpson's diversity did not differ significantly between patients and healthy controls (P=0.060). Around 27 CD8+ CDR3 sequences were found in both patients and controls but appeared to be highly expressed in patients and within the immunodominant clones of the patients.

A note on this clonotype: Its target antigen remains unknown. No base qualities exist here, and no much larger clone lies one base off it.

In the study, sorted CD4+ and CD8+ blood T cells from patients with severe aplastic anemia and from healthy subjects underwent deep sequencing of TCR repertoires. Ficoll-Paque density gradient centrifugation was used to isolate peripheral blood mononuclear cells. Before DNA extraction, CD4+ and CD8+ T cells were sorted by FACS or by magnetic beads. Profiling of TCR beta VDJ combinations and CDR3 sequences used genomic DNA as the template. TCR repertoire sequencing was run on an Illumina HiSeq 2000. Processing in the source paper ran as follows. TRBV/TRBJ rearrangement plots, CDR3 size and DJ length profiles, and Simpson's diversity index were used to evaluate the repertoires. The most abundant DNA sequence in the deep sequencing data was taken as the immunodominant clone. CDR3 amino acid sequences were checked for sharing between subjects and were compared against published repertoires and the VDJdb database. TCRdb cleaned the public reads at Q25 with fastp, built clones with MiXCR and kept in-frame beta chains. Identical CDR3 proteins give one entry, which carries the most common genes and DNA. The V and J calls follow TCRdb's processing rather than the paper's. Across this sample there are some 220,000 distinct CDR3 sequences, with around 32% seen only once. 1% to 1.3% of the sample lies in the top ten.

CDR1 is given as KGHDR and CDR2 as SFDVKD, both from the germline V gene. The CDR3 covers 13 residues, taking in both the cysteine and the phenylalanine. The sequence is cut down to CDR3 DNA, 39 bases in frame from base 1. V is clipped by 12 bases and J by 4 bases, and the sequence between their germline boundaries is 17 bases long. The sequence came from a human donor in good health, serving as a control. Sequencing was carried out using sorted CD4+, CD8+, or CD8+CD57+ T cells (not recorded which) from PBMCs. This chain is built from TRBV24-1 and TRBJ1-1, with TRBD1 as a weak D call on 5 bases. Here the CDR3 is given as CAWSVSRGTEAFF. The DNA sequence is given as TGTGCCTGGAGCGTTTCAAGGGGCACTGAAGCTTTCTTT.